One and the same sample provided the 21 T cell receptor beta chains below, sequenced in a study of identical twins. TCRdb passed the 5' RACE reads through MiXCR, listing each CDR3 protein once. Of 250,000 to 300,000 distinct CDR3 sequences detected, 8% to 9.5% appear once; the ten largest clones hold around 7.1%. These data also formed part of another study, on yellow fever vaccine responses in identical twins.

Sequencing was carried out using CD8+ T cells sorted from blood. These receptor sequences come from a woman aged 18-29 years in good health.

This rearrangement joins TRBV20-1 to TRBJ2-7, with 7 bases that match TRBD1. The ends lost 0 bases at V and 2 bases at J; junction bases unmatched: 16. The CDR3 loop spans 18 amino acids. CDR1 is DFQATT, CDR2 SNEGSKA, per germline (reference sequence). The CDR3 loop reads CSAREVVVTGTDPYEQYF. The CDR3 coding sequence is TGCAGTGCTAGAGAAGTTGTGGTAACAGGGACAGATCCCTACGAGCAGTACTTC.

The chain is built from TRBV4-3 and TRBJ2-5; unclear D gene. The germline V gene encodes CDR1 LGHNA and CDR2 YSLEER. Trimming cost V 1 base and J 4 bases, with 13 bases left between them. This CDR3 region has 15 residues. Here the CDR3 reads CASSQVAGRGETQYF. The CDR3 nucleotides read TGCGCCAGCAGCCAAGTGGCAGGCAGAGGAGAGACCCAGTACTTC.

This clonotype was counted only a few times. The rearrangement links TRBV6-1 to TRBJ2-5; possibly TRBD2 for D (6 bases). CDR1 MNHNS and CDR2 SASEGT come from the germline V gene. This CDR3 has 13 residues. V dropped 11 bases and J dropped 7 bases, with 20 bases sitting between them. The CDR3 bases are TGTGCCTCAAATGGGGCTCCGGAGGGGACCCAGTACTTC. Translation gives CASNGAPEGTQYF.

There are many counts of this clonotype. The V call is TRBV10-3, the J call TRBJ2-7; possible D gene TRBD2, 5 bases. Trimming shortened V by 3 bases and J by 10 bases, and 13 bases separated the two germline ends. Per germline, CDR1 ENHRY and CDR2 SYGVKD. The CDR3 runs 12 residues. The CDR3 region is CAISDRGLEQYF. The CDR3 bases are TGTGCCATCAGTGATCGTGGACTGGAACAGTACTTC.

The rearrangement joins TRBV7-9 to TRBJ2-1, with D possibly matching TRBD1 (6 bases). Trimming left V 5 bases short and J 8 bases short, with 13 bases between. Germline V gives CDR1 SEHNR, CDR2 FQNEAQ (reference sequence). The CDR3 spans 13 residues. In DNA form, the CDR3 reads TGTGCCAGCAGCCCTCAAGGGGGAGATGAGCAGTTCTTC. This translates into CASSPQGGDEQFF.

This clonotype has a count of ten or more. V usage is TRBV7-9 and J usage is TRBJ1-5; TRBD1 aligns across 7 bases. With V trimmed by 5 bases and J by 9 bases, 10 bases remained unmatched. CDR1 SEHNR and CDR2 FQNEAQ come from the germline V gene (reference sequence). The CDR3 covers 14 residues. CDR3 nucleotides: TGTGCCAGCAGCCCAGCAGGGGGATTGGGGCCCCAGCATTTT. Encoded protein: CASSPAGGLGPQHF.

This chain uses TRBV5-5 with TRBJ1-4; 7 nucleotides match TRBD1. Germline CDR1 SGHKS, CDR2 YYEKEE (reference sequence). The CDR3 runs 15 residues. V shed 1 base and J 4 bases; nucleotides not matched to a gene: 4. The CDR3 nucleotides read TGTGCCAGCAGCTTGAGGGACAGCTATAATGAAAAACTGTTTTTT. Translated: CASSLRDSYNEKLFF.

This clonotype was picked up many times. V is TRBV16 and J is TRBJ1-5; D is unresolved. The CDR3 is made up of 12 amino acids. Trimming left V 0 bases short and J 6 bases short, with 3 bases between. Germline CDR1 KGHSY, CDR2 FQNENV. Here the CDR3 DNA reads TGTGCCAGCAGCCAATCACCTCAGCCCCAGCATTTT. This gives the protein CASSQSPQPQHF.

At least ten counts were recorded for this clonotype. The rearrangement joins TRBV10-3 to TRBJ1-1, with D perhaps matching TRBD1 (5 bases). Germline V lookup: CDR1 ENHRY, CDR2 SYGVKD. Trimming removed 6 bases from V and 3 bases from J, with 5 bases in between. This CDR3 has 11 residues. CDR3 in amino acids: CAIRGDTEAFF. In nucleotides, the CDR3 is TGTGCCATCAGGGGGGACACTGAAGCTTTCTTT.

Only a few counts were recorded for this clonotype. This chain joins TRBV7-2 and TRBJ2-2; 11 bases fit TRBD2. Germline V lookup: CDR1 SGHTA, CDR2 FQGNSA. V was pared by 5 bases and J by 2 bases, with 4 bases of the junction left unmatched. This CDR3 spans 16 amino acids. The CDR3, as DNA: TGTGCCAGCAGCCACAGACTAGCGGGAAACACCGGGGAGCTGTTTTTT. This encodes CASSHRLAGNTGELFF.

The rearrangement joins TRBV7-9 to TRBJ2-7; possibly TRBD2 for D (6 bases). V was pared by 6 bases and J by 6 bases, with 15 bases between. This CDR3 is 13 amino acids long. Germline CDR1 is SEHNR and CDR2 is FQNEAQ (reference sequence). CDR3 in DNA: TGTGCCAGCAGGGAGGGCACCGCCCCCGAGCAGTACTTC. This gives the protein CASREGTAPEQYF.

This clonotype came up many times. The V and J genes are TRBV7-9 and TRBJ2-2; D may be TRBD1 or TRBD2 (5 bases each). From germline, CDR1 is SEHNR and CDR2 FQNEAQ (reference sequence). V lost 3 bases and J lost 2, with 16 bases in between. This CDR3 comprises 17 residues. In DNA form, the CDR3 reads TGTGCCAGCAGCTTCCCAGGAAGGGACCTCAACACCGGGGAGCTGTTTTTT. The encoded protein is CASSFPGRDLNTGELFF. Combining the CDR3 with reference TRBV7-9 and TRBJ2-2 gives the whole variable domain DTGVSQNPRHKITKRGQNVTFRCDPISEHNRLYWYRQTLGQGPEFLTYFQNEAQLEKSRLLSDRFSAERPKGSFSTLEIQRTEQGDSAMYLCASSFPGRDLNTGELFFGEGSRLTVL.

This clonotype was observed many times. The chain couples TRBV5-1 to TRBJ2-1, with TRBD2 identical over 7 bases. Per the germline V gene, CDR1 is SGHRS and CDR2 is YFSETQ. J gave up 4 bases and V 0 bases, and 7 bases lay outside the gene matches. This CDR3 is built from 16 residues. The CDR3 reads CASSLAGASGYNEQFF. In nucleotides, the CDR3 is TGCGCCAGCAGCTTGGCCGGGGCTAGCGGATACAATGAGCAGTTCTTC.

This clonotype was counted a few times. The chain recombines TRBV7-9 with TRBJ2-3, with D possibly TRBD1 on 5 matching bases. This CDR3 region has 17 residues. Germline V gene sequence: CDR1 SEHNR, CDR2 FQNEAQ (reference sequence). V lost 5 bases to trimming and J lost 0 bases, with 18 bases between them. CDR3 sequence: CASSPRGPEPSTDTQYF. For the CDR3, the DNA is TGTGCCAGCAGCCCTAGGGGTCCGGAACCTAGCACAGATACGCAGTATTTT.

This clonotype has only a few counts. This rearrangement joins TRBV6-2 or TRBV6-3 to TRBJ2-7; a possible D gene is TRBD2 (5 bases). Germline lookup yields CDR1 MNHEY and CDR2 SVGEGT. Deletions cut 3 bases from V and 4 bases from J, with 10 bases between. This CDR3 is 13 amino acids long. The CDR3: CASSYGSLYEQYF. The DNA of the CDR3 is TGTGCCAGCAGTTATGGGAGCTTATACGAGCAGTACTTC.

The chain carries TRBV5-1 and TRBJ2-2; 7 bases fit TRBD2. The trim removed 4 bases at V and 2 bases at J, leaving 17 bases unmatched. Germline assignment: CDR1 SGHRS and CDR2 YFSETQ. This CDR3 comprises 19 residues. CDR3 loop: CASSTSGTTLELNTGELFF. The CDR3 DNA sequence: TGCGCCAGCAGCACCTCCGGGACTACCTTGGAGCTTAACACCGGGGAGCTGTTTTTT. Looking up the rest from reference TRBV5-1 and TRBJ2-2 gives the full variable domain: KAGVTQTPRYLIKTRGQQVTLSCSPISGHRSVSWYQQTPGQGLQFLFEYFSETQRNKGNFPGRFSGRQFSNSRSEMNVSTLELGDSALYLCASSTSGTTLELNTGELFFGEGSRLTVL.

The chain is built from TRBV14 and TRBJ2-3, with D unresolved. The germline V and J ends were trimmed by 1 base and 1 base, with 12 bases remaining between them. Germline V gene data show CDR1 as SGHDN and CDR2 as FVKESK. The CDR3 extends over 16 amino acids. The CDR3 DNA sequence: TGTGCCAGCAGCCAAGGTGCAGGTCGAGGCACAGATACGCAGTATTTT. Its protein is CASSQGAGRGTDTQYF.

Ten or more counts support this clonotype. This chain links TRBV6-2 or TRBV6-3 with TRBJ2-3; 7 nucleotides line up with TRBD1. This CDR3 has 16 residues. V gave up 4 bases and J gave up 3 bases; unmatched junction bases: 10. Germline V gene data show CDR1 as MNHEY and CDR2 as SVGEGT. CDR3 nucleotide sequence: TGTGCCAGCAGTTTGGATTGGCCAGGGGGAACAGATACGCAGTATTTT. It encodes CASSLDWPGGTDTQYF.

This clonotype was seen ten or more times. The chain combines TRBV25-1 with TRBJ2-7; tentative D call: TRBD1 (5 bases). Germline V CDR1 and CDR2: MGHDK, SYGVNS. V was cut by 3 bases and J by 1 base, with 7 bases left in between. This CDR3 is 13 amino acids long. As DNA, the CDR3 is TGTGCCAGCAGTGACGACAGTTCCTACGAGCAGTACTTC. Translated: CASSDDSSYEQYF.

The chain recombines TRBV27 with TRBJ2-5; 14 bases fit TRBD2. This CDR3 has 14 amino acids. Germline assignment: CDR1 MNHEY and CDR2 SMNVEV (reference sequence). V shed 9 bases and J 6 bases; nucleotides not matched to a gene: 6. CDR3 in DNA: TGTGCCAGTGGGACTAGCGGGGGTATTAAGACCCAGTACTTC. It translates to CASGTSGGIKTQYF.

The chain combines TRBV30 with TRBJ1-4; TRBD1 is a possible D gene (5 bases). The V gene lost 7 bases and the J gene lost 8 bases, with 29 bases spanning the gap. CDR1 and CDR2 from the germline V gene are GTSNPN and SVGIG (reference sequence). This CDR3 region has 17 residues. CDR3 protein: CALDGGADGTPLEKLFF. For the CDR3, the DNA is TGTGCCTTGGATGGTGGGGCTGACGGAACCCCATTGGAAAAACTGTTTTTT.